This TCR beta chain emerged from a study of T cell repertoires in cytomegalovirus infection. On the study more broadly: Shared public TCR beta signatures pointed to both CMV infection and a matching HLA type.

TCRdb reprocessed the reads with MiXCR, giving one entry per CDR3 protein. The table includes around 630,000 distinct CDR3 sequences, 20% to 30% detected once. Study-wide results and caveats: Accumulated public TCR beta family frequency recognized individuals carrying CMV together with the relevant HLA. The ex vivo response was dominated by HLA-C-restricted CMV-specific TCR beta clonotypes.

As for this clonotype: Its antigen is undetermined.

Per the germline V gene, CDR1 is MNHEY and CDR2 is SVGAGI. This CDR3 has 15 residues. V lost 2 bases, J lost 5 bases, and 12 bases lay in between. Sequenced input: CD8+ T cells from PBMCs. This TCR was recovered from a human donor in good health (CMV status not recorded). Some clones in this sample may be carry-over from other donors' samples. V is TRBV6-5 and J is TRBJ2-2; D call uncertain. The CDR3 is CASSYTHLGTGELFF. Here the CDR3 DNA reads TGTGCCAGCAGTTACACCCACTTGGGGACCGGGGAGCTGTTTTTT.